The entry that follows covers one T cell receptor (beta chain) sequence. In germline, CDR1 is MRHNA, CDR2 SNTAGT. The CDR3 loop spans 18 amino acids. V gave up 2 bases and J gave up 2 bases; unmatched junction bases: 11. Generated by immunoSEQ multiplex PCR, the TCRdb table keeps only in-frame clones and is missing some. The sample includes 80,000 to 90,000 clones, 85% to 95% of them seen just once. The data were taken from a study of technical replicates of blood from a few donors. The chain carries TRBV6-4 and TRBJ2-7; 11 nucleotides agree with TRBD2. This clonotype was obtained from a human donor in good health. Sequencing was done on a sample of T cells isolated from PBMCs. The CDR3 reads CASSDTRTSGWEAYEQYF. The CDR3, as DNA: TGTGCCAGCAGTGACACCAGGACTAGCGGGTGGGAGGCCTACGAGCAGTACTTC.